Presented here are 29 T cell receptor beta chains from one specimen sequenced in a study of early T cells in non-severe SARS-CoV-2 infection. MiXCR was run by TCRdb on the 5' RACE reads, yielding one entry per CDR3 protein. The sample shows around 58,000 distinct CDR3 sequences, around 8.3% of them seen only once. The source was whole blood, collected at baseline. These TCRs come from an adult who was a healthcare worker with PCR-confirmed SARS-CoV-2 infection or an uninfected control (not recorded which).

This clonotype was counted at least ten times. V and J are TRBV10-2 and TRBJ2-1, with a tentative D call TRBD2 (5 bases). Germline values: CDR1 WSHSY, CDR2 SAAADI. The CDR3 has 12 residues. V was trimmed by 5 bases and J by 10 bases, leaving 12 bases between them. The CDR3 is CASSLWGDEQFF. The CDR3 nucleotides are TGCGCCAGCAGTCTTTGGGGAGACGAGCAGTTCTTC.

Many counts were recorded for this clonotype. The rearrangement links TRBV7-2 to TRBJ1-5; 9 bases align to TRBD1. CDR3 size: 15 residues. CDR1 and CDR2 from the germline V gene are SGHTA and FQGNSA. Losses at the gene ends were 3 bases for V and 7 bases for J; bases not matched to a gene: 7. The DNA for the CDR3 is TGTGCCAGCAGCTTCCGGACAGGGGACGGGCAGCCCCAGCATTTT. Its protein is CASSFRTGDGQPQHF.

The rearrangement uses TRBV28 and TRBJ1-1; tentatively, D is TRBD1 (5 bases). CDR3 size: 12 residues. V was trimmed by 5 bases and J by 3 bases, leaving 7 bases between them. Germline lookup yields CDR1 MDHEN and CDR2 SYDVKM. The CDR3 sequence: CASSVGDTEAFF. The CDR3 nucleotides read TGTGCCAGCAGTGTGGGGGACACTGAAGCTTTCTTT.

This clonotype appeared many times. The rearrangement links TRBV29-1 to TRBJ2-3; TRBD1 matches at 9 bases. CDR3 length: 15 amino acids. CDR1 SQVTM and CDR2 ANQGSEA come from the germline V gene. With V trimmed by 0 bases and J by 1 base, 2 bases remained unmatched. The DNA for the CDR3 is TGCAGCGTTGAAGATCGGGACAGGGGCACAGATACGCAGTATTTT. Protein sequence: CSVEDRDRGTDTQYF.

V is TRBV27 and J is TRBJ2-1; 8 bases are shared with TRBD2. CDR3 length: 15 amino acids. V shed 3 bases and J 6 bases; nucleotides not matched to a gene: 7. Germline CDR1 reads MNHEY; CDR2 reads SMNVEV (reference sequence). CDR3 residues: CASSLSGRACNEQFF. As DNA, the CDR3 is TGTGCCAGCAGTTTGTCCGGGAGGGCCTGCAATGAGCAGTTCTTC.

The chain carries TRBV25-1 and TRBJ2-7; perhaps TRBD1 as D (5 bases). The CDR3 runs to 11 residues. The germline V and J ends were trimmed by 2 bases and 7 bases, with 6 bases remaining between them. The germline V gene has CDR1 MGHDK and CDR2 SYGVNS. Here the CDR3 DNA reads TGTGCCAGCAGTGAACCAGGGGAGCAGTACTTC. It yields the protein CASSEPGEQYF.

The chain carries TRBV4-2 and TRBJ2-7; D may be TRBD1 (6 bases). The CDR3 has 17 amino acids. Trimming took 0 bases from V and 0 from J, leaving 15 bases between them. Germline values: CDR1 LGHNA, CDR2 YNFKEQ. The CDR3, as DNA: TGTGCCAGCAGCCAAGATCCTCAGGGGATCGGCTCCTACGAGCAGTACTTC. Translating gives CASSQDPQGIGSYEQYF.

This clonotype was seen repeatedly, ten times or more. The chain combines TRBV7-9 with TRBJ2-1, with TRBD2 as a possible D gene (6 bases). V gave up 4 bases and J gave up 4 bases, with 17 bases separating them. The CDR3 runs to 16 residues. From germline, CDR1 is SEHNR and CDR2 FQNEAQ (reference sequence). CDR3 protein: CASSSIGGMAYNEQFF. As DNA, the CDR3 is TGTGCCAGCAGCTCGATCGGGGGAATGGCTTACAATGAGCAGTTCTTC. Full variable domain (outside the CDR3, taken from reference TRBV7-9 and TRBJ2-1): DTGVSQNPRHKITKRGQNVTFRCDPISEHNRLYWYRQTLGQGPEFLTYFQNEAQLEKSRLLSDRFSAERPKGSFSTLEIQRTEQGDSAMYLCASSSIGGMAYNEQFFGPGTRLTVL.

This clonotype has a count of ten or more. The genes are TRBV28 and TRBJ2-2, with TRBD2 identical over 7 bases. Germline CDR1 is MDHEN and CDR2 is SYDVKM. The CDR3 spans 15 residues. Unmatched junction bases numbered 8, after V lost 3 bases and J lost 7 bases. The DNA of the CDR3 is TGTGCCAGCAGTTTCTCGCGGGAGATGATCGGGGAGCTGTTTTTT. Translating it yields CASSFSREMIGELFF.

This clonotype turned up a few times. CDR3 DNA sequence: TGTGCCAGCAGCTTGGCCAGGATGGCGAACACTGAAGCTTTCTTT. The encoded protein is CASSLARMANTEAFF. This rearrangement joins TRBV5-4 to TRBJ1-1, with D hard to call. CDR3 size: 15 residues. CDR1 SGHNT and CDR2 YYREEE come from the germline V gene (reference sequence). V shed 0 bases and J shed 1 base, with 10 bases lying between them.

This clonotype was observed a few times. The chain employs TRBV5-1 and TRBJ2-3; 11 bases align to TRBD2. This CDR3 has 16 residues. The V gene's germline CDR1 is SGHRS and CDR2 YFSETQ. Losses at the gene ends were 0 bases for V and 3 bases for J; bases not matched to a gene: 3. In nucleotides, the CDR3 is TGCGCCAGCAGCTTGGTGGCTAGCGGGAGGACAGATACGCAGTATTTT. As protein: CASSLVASGRTDTQYF. Looking up the rest from reference TRBV5-1 and TRBJ2-3 gives the full variable domain: KAGVTQTPRYLIKTRGQQVTLSCSPISGHRSVSWYQQTPGQGLQFLFEYFSETQRNKGNFPGRFSGRQFSNSRSEMNVSTLELGDSALYLCASSLVASGRTDTQYFGPGTRLTVL.

This clonotype was seen a few times. The V gene is TRBV20-1, the J gene TRBJ2-1; possibly TRBD1 for D (6 bases). V lost 4 bases, J lost 5 bases, and 15 bases lay in between. The CDR3 covers 14 residues. Looked up from germline, CDR1 is DFQATT and CDR2 is SNEGSKA (reference sequence). The CDR3 DNA reads TGCAGTGCTAACGTCAGGACAGCCCACAATGAGCAGTTCTTC. This encodes CSANVRTAHNEQFF.

The sample holds one count of this clonotype. The chain couples TRBV4-1 to TRBJ2-1; TRBD2 matches at 12 bases. Germline loops: CDR1 MGHRA, CDR2 YSYEKL. V shed 1 base and J 6 bases; nucleotides not matched to a gene: 7. CDR3 length: 17 residues. CDR3 coding DNA: TGCGCCAGCAGCCAAGCGGTGACTAGCGGGAGCGGCAATGAGCAGTTCTTC. Its translation: CASSQAVTSGSGNEQFF.

This clonotype has a count of ten or more. The V call is TRBV11-2, the J call TRBJ1-2, with D hard to call. Trimming left V 0 bases short and J 5 bases short, with 10 bases between. The germline V gene encodes CDR1 SGHAT and CDR2 FQNNGV. This CDR3 has 14 residues. CDR3 region: CASSLDGARYGYTF. The CDR3 bases are TGTGCCAGCAGCTTAGATGGTGCCCGGTATGGCTACACCTTC. Full variable domain (outside the CDR3, taken from reference TRBV11-2 and TRBJ1-2): EAGVAQSPRYKIIEKRQSVAFWCNPISGHATLYWYQQILGQGPKLLIQFQNNGVVDDSQLPKDRFSAERLKGVDSTLKIQPAKLEDSAVYLCASSLDGARYGYTFGSGTRLTVV.

The table lists this clonotype with many counts. The chain uses TRBV28 and TRBJ2-3; tentatively, D is TRBD1 (6 bases). The germline CDR1 and CDR2 sequences are MDHEN and SYDVKM. Trimming pared 8 bases from V and 1 base from J, leaving 7 bases between. CDR3 length: 12 residues. In DNA, the CDR3 is TGTGCCAGCGGGGGCCGCACAGATACGCAGTATTTT. Translating gives CASGGRTDTQYF.

The V call is TRBV12-2, the J call TRBJ2-1; no DNA check was done on the table's D call, TRBD2. TRBV12-2 is given as a pseudogene. CDR3 size: 16 residues. CDR3 residues: CASRFQLAGEVNEQFF. CDR3 in DNA: TGTGCAAGTCGCTTTCAACTAGCGGGAGAGGTCAATGAGCAGTTCTTC.

This clonotype was seen ten or more times. V is TRBV20-1 and J is TRBJ1-5; the match to TRBD1 covers 8 bases. Germline CDR1 DFQATT, CDR2 SNEGSKA (reference sequence). V shed 4 bases, J shed 6 bases, and the junction held 26 bases outside the gene matches. CDR3 size: 20 residues. The chain's CDR3 is CSAISHSGTGVSYLSQPQHF. For the CDR3, the DNA is TGCAGTGCTATATCTCACTCCGGGACAGGCGTAAGTTATCTTAGTCAGCCCCAGCATTTT.

This clonotype was picked up many times. V and J are TRBV2 and TRBJ2-1; the D gene is possibly TRBD2 (6 bases). Trimming took 7 bases from V and 7 from J, leaving 17 bases between them. The CDR3 length is 14 residues. Germline V gene sequence: CDR1 SNHLY, CDR2 FYNNEI. The CDR3, as DNA: TGTGCCAGCAATGCGGAGGGCCGAAGGAATGAGCAGTTCTTC. Its translation: CASNAEGRRNEQFF. The full variable domain, in which reference TRBV2 and TRBJ2-1 provide the parts outside the CDR3, is EPEVTQTPSHQVTQMGQEVILRCVPISNHLYFYWYRQILGQKVEFLVSFYNNEISEKSEIFDDQFSVERPDGSNFTLKIRSTKLEDSAMYFCASNAEGRRNEQFFGPGTRLTVL.

This clonotype was seen ten or more times. The chain couples TRBV6-4 to TRBJ2-1, with D uncertain. Deletions cut 4 bases from V and 1 base from J, with 11 bases between. This CDR3 has 15 amino acids. The germline V gene encodes CDR1 MRHNA and CDR2 SNTAGT. The CDR3 coding sequence is TGTGCCAGCAGTGCGGTTGCGGCTTCCTACAATGAGCAGTTCTTC. This sequence encodes CASSAVAASYNEQFF.

J is TRBJ2-5 and V is TRBV7-9; TRBD2 matches 12 bases. The CDR3 is 15 residues long. The V and J ends lost 3 bases and 3 bases, in that order; junction bases with no gene match: 2. Germline V CDR1 and CDR2: SEHNR, FQNEAQ (reference sequence). For the CDR3, the DNA is TGTGCCAGCAGCTTTCTAGCGGGAGGGGAAGAGACCCAGTACTTC. Residues: CASSFLAGGEETQYF. Supplemented by reference TRBV7-9 and TRBJ2-5, the full variable domain reads DTGVSQNPRHKITKRGQNVTFRCDPISEHNRLYWYRQTLGQGPEFLTYFQNEAQLEKSRLLSDRFSAERPKGSFSTLEIQRTEQGDSAMYLCASSFLAGGEETQYFGPGTRLLVL.

The chain carries TRBV7-2 and TRBJ2-7, with D perhaps assigned TRBD1 or TRBD2 (5 bases each). With 7 bases removed from V and 0 bases from J, the gap between germline ends came to 16 bases. CDR1 is SGHTA, CDR2 FQGNSA, per germline. The CDR3 covers 15 residues. CDR3 loop: CASTPGPASSYEQYF. The CDR3 DNA sequence: TGTGCCAGCACCCCGGGGCCTGCTTCCTCCTACGAGCAGTACTTC.

This clonotype was recorded many times. The chain employs TRBV3-1 and TRBJ1-2; no clear D. This CDR3 comprises 12 residues. V was shortened by 1 base and J by 2 bases, with 2 bases between the two germline ends. From germline, CDR1 is LGHDT and CDR2 YNNKEL (reference sequence). The CDR3 reads CASSQVNYGYTF. The CDR3, as DNA: TGTGCCAGCAGCCAAGTCAACTATGGCTACACCTTC.

The V gene is TRBV14, the J gene TRBJ2-7; possible D gene TRBD1, 5 bases. The V gene lost 0 bases and the J gene lost 6 bases, with 21 bases spanning the gap. The CDR3 is 17 residues long. Per germline, CDR1 SGHDN and CDR2 FVKESK. The CDR3 DNA follows: TGTGCCAGCAGCCAAGAGATTAAGGGGCGAGATCGGTCCGAGCAGTACTTC. This gives the protein CASSQEIKGRDRSEQYF.

This clonotype was found a few times. The chain joins TRBV20-1 to TRBJ2-1, with TRBD2 identical over 12 bases. The J segment lost 5 bases and the V segment lost 4 bases, leaving 6 bases of the junction unmatched. The V gene's germline CDR1 is DFQATT and CDR2 SNEGSKA (reference sequence). This CDR3 comprises 15 residues. The CDR3 region has the DNA TGCAGTGCTACTACGACTAGCGGGAGCCACAATGAGCAGTTCTTC. It yields the protein CSATTTSGSHNEQFF.

This sequence joins TRBV29-1 and TRBJ1-5; D possibly corresponds to TRBD1 (6 bases). This CDR3 is 12 amino acids long. The germline V gene has CDR1 SQVTM and CDR2 ANQGSEA. Deletions cut 4 bases from V and 4 bases from J, with 8 bases between. CDR3: CSVAGANQPQHF. In DNA, the CDR3 is TGCAGCGTTGCGGGGGCTAATCAGCCCCAGCATTTT.

The chain recombines TRBV14 with TRBJ2-1, with no clear D. The germline gives CDR1 SGHDN, CDR2 FVKESK. V shed 4 bases and J shed 6 bases, with 7 bases lying between them. This CDR3 has 12 amino acids. The CDR3 region is CASSLVVNEQFF. The CDR3 nucleotides read TGTGCCAGCAGCCTAGTAGTCAATGAGCAGTTCTTC.

This clonotype was found many times. The chain uses TRBV6-6 and TRBJ2-1; D might be TRBD2 (6 bases). The CDR3 spans 16 residues. Germline CDR1 and CDR2: MNHNY and SVGAGI (reference sequence). The V and J ends lost 0 bases and 4 bases respectively, with 13 bases between them. The CDR3 DNA is TGTGCCAGCAGTTACTCCCGGGAGATGCGGTACAATGAGCAGTTCTTC. Translated: CASSYSREMRYNEQFF.

This clonotype was counted many times. This chain uses TRBV6-6 with TRBJ1-5; D might be TRBD1 (5 bases). This CDR3 region has 14 residues. The germline CDR1 and CDR2 sequences are MNHNY and SVGAGI (reference sequence). The V and J ends lost 10 bases and 10 bases respectively, with 23 bases between them. The CDR3 sequence is CATRVVRGSNPQHF. The CDR3 DNA reads as TGTGCCACCCGTGTCGTTCGGGGGTCGAATCCCCAGCATTTT.

This clonotype was seen a few times. The chain carries TRBV7-3 and TRBJ1-4, with D perhaps TRBD1 (6 bases). The V end lost 5 bases, the J end lost 15 bases, and 19 bases lay between the germline ends. Germline V gene data show CDR1 as SGHTA and CDR2 as FQGTGA. This CDR3 is 13 amino acids long. DNA for the CDR3: TGTGCCAGCAGCCGGACGGAGGGGGTCCAAATGTTTTTT. This sequence encodes CASSRTEGVQMFF.